Listed here are 5 T cell receptor beta chains from one sample, sequenced in a study of shared clonotypes between healthy human individuals. Assay used: immunoSEQ multiplex PCR; TCRdb lists only in-frame clones, some missing. The table has approximately 470,000 clones, around 80% seen once. Sequenced: PBMCs. These receptors all stem from a middle-aged woman in good health. Some clones in this sample may be carry-over from other donors' samples.

The chain combines TRBV28 with TRBJ2-7, with 10 bases identical to TRBD1. The junction had 4 bases not matched to a gene; V was cut back by 6 bases and J by 2 bases. The length of the CDR3 is 14 residues. Germline loops: CDR1 MDHEN, CDR2 SYDVKM. CDR3 in amino acids: CASRRQGAAYEQYF. CDR3 nucleotides: TGTGCCAGCAGGCGACAGGGGGCTGCCTACGAGCAGTACTTC. The full variable domain, in which reference TRBV28 and TRBJ2-7 provide the parts outside the CDR3, is DVKVTQSSRYLVKRTGEKVFLECVQDMDHENMFWYRQDPGLGLRLIYFSYDVKMKEKGDIPEGYSVSREKKERFSLILESASTNQTSMYLCASRRQGAAYEQYFGPGTRLTVT.

Regarding this clone: The final CDR3 position lacks the conserved phenylalanine or tryptophan, pointing to a likely read error. The DNA is left out, because the CDR3 cannot be placed on it with certainty; the CDR3 is given as TCRdb lists it. Here the CDR3 reads CASSREGSSYEQHL. The chain carries TRBV11-3 and TRBJ2-7; TRBD2 is the table's D call and was not checked against the DNA. The CDR3 is 14 amino acids in total, end residues counted. Looked up from germline, CDR1 is SGHNT and CDR2 is YENEEA.

The chain has TRBV11-3 and TRBJ2-2; 7 bases align to TRBD1. The length of the CDR3 is 14 residues. V lost 1 base, J lost 7 bases, and 3 bases stayed unmatched. Germline CDR1 SGHNT, CDR2 YENEEA. The CDR3 here is CASSLGQGDGELFF. The DNA for the CDR3 is TGTGCCAGCAGCTTAGGACAGGGAGACGGGGAGCTGTTTTTT. Full variable domain (outside the CDR3, taken from reference TRBV11-3 and TRBJ2-2): EAGVVQSPRYKIIEKKQPVAFWCNPISGHNTLYWYLQNLGQGPELLIRYENEEAVDDSQLPKDRFSAERLKGVDSTLKIQPAELGDSAVYLCASSLGQGDGELFFGEGSRLTVL.

The chain uses TRBV28 and TRBJ2-7; 7 positions match TRBD2. Germline CDR1 MDHEN, CDR2 SYDVKM. CDR3 length equals 12 residues. The V and J ends lost 6 bases and 5 bases, in that order; junction bases with no gene match: 4. CDR3 sequence reads: CASRTSWDEQYF. For the CDR3, the DNA is TGTGCCAGCAGGACTAGCTGGGACGAGCAGTACTTC.

The rearrangement uses TRBV6-4 and TRBJ2-2; 7 bases map to TRBD2. The CDR3 spans 14 residues. Germline CDR1 and CDR2: MRHNA and SNTAGT. V shed 10 bases, J shed 9 bases, and the junction held 14 bases outside the gene matches. The CDR3 sequence: CATRRLAATWELFF. The CDR3, as DNA: TGTGCCACCCGAAGACTAGCAGCTACCTGGGAGCTGTTTTTT.